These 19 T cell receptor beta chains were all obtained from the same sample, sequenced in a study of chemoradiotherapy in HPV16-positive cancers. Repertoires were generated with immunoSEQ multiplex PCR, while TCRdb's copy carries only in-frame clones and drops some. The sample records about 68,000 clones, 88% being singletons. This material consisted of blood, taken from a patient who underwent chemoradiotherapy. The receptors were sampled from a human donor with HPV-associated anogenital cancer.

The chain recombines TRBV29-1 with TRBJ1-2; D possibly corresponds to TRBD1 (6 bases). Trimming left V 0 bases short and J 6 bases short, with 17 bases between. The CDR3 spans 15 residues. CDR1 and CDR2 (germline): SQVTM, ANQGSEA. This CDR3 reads CSVEERGDKTNGYTF. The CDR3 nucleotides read TGCAGCGTTGAAGAAAGAGGGGACAAAACGAATGGCTACACCTTC. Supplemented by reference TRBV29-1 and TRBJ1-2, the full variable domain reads SAVISQKPSRDICQRGTSLTIQCQVDSQVTMMFWYRQQPGQSLTLIATANQGSEATYESGFVIDKFPISRPNLTFSTLTVSNMSPEDSSIYLCSVEERGDKTNGYTFGSGTRLTVV.

The CDR3 region has the DNA TGTGCCAGCAGCGTAGCTGGCACTAGCGGGAGGGGGGAGCTGTTTTTT. Translated, it gives CASSVAGTSGRGELFF. V and J are TRBV9 and TRBJ2-2, with 12 bases that match TRBD2. V was clipped by 0 bases and J by 8 bases; unmatched bases: 5. The germline V gene encodes CDR1 SGDLS and CDR2 YYNGEE. There are 16 residues in the CDR3.

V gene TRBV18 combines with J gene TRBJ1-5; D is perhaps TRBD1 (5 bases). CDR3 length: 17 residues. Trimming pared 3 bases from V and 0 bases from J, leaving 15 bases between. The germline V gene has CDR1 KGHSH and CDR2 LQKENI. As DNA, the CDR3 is TGTGCCAGCTCACCGGATCTGAGGGACTATAGCAATCAGCCCCAGCATTTT. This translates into CASSPDLRDYSNQPQHF.

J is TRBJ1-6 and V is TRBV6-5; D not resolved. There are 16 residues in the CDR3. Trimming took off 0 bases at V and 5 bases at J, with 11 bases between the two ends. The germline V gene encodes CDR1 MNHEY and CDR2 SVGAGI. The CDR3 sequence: CASSYSWSGNNSPLHF. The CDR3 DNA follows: TGTGCCAGCAGTTACTCGTGGTCAGGCAATAATTCACCCCTCCACTTT.

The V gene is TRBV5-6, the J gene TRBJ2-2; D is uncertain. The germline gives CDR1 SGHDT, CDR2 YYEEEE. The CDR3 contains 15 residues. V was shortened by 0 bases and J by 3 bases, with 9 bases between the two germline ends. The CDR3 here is CASSLGTEYTGELFF. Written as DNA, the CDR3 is TGTGCCAGCAGCTTGGGTACAGAATACACCGGGGAGCTGTTTTTT.

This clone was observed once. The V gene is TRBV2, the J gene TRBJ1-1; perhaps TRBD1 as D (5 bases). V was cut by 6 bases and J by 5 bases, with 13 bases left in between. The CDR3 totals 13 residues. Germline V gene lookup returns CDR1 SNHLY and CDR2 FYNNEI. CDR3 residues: CASSGQGGTEAFF. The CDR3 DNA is TGTGCCAGCAGCGGGCAGGGCGGGACTGAAGCTTTCTTT.

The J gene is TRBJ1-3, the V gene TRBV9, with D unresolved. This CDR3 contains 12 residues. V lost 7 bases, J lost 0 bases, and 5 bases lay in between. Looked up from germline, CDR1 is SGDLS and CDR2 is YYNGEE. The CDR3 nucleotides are TGTGCCAGCCGCTCCTCTGGAAACACCATATATTTT. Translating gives CASRSSGNTIYF.

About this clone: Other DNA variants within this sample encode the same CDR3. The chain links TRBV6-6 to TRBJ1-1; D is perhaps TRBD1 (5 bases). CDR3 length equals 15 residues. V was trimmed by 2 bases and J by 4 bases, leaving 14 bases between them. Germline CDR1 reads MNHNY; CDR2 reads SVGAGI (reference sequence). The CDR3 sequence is CASSYNAGRTTEAFF. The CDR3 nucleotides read TGTGCCAGCAGTTACAACGCAGGGAGGACCACTGAAGCTTTCTTT.

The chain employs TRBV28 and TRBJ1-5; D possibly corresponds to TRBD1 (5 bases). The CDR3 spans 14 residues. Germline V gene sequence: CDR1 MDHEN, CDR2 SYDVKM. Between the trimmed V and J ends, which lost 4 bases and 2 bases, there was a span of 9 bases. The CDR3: CASSYTGGNQPQHF. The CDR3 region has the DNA TGTGCCAGCAGTTACACAGGAGGCAATCAGCCCCAGCATTTT. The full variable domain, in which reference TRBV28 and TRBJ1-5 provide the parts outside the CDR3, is DVKVTQSSRYLVKRTGEKVFLECVQDMDHENMFWYRQDPGLGLRLIYFSYDVKMKEKGDIPEGYSVSREKKERFSLILESASTNQTSMYLCASSYTGGNQPQHFGDGTRLSIL.

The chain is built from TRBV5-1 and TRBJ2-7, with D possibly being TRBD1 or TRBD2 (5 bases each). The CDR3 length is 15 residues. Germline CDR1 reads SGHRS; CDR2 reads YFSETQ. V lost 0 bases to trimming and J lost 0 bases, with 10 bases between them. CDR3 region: CASSLGGTNSYEQYF. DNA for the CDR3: TGCGCCAGCAGCTTGGGAGGGACCAACTCCTACGAGCAGTACTTC.

CDR3 bases: TGTGCCAGCAGCCCCGCCCCCACGGGGGGCCTGAAGACCCAGTACTTC. It encodes CASSPAPTGGLKTQYF. The chain combines TRBV9 with TRBJ2-5, with D perhaps matching TRBD2 (7 bases). V was shortened by 4 bases and J by 6 bases, with 22 bases between the two germline ends. Germline V gene lookup returns CDR1 SGDLS and CDR2 YYNGEE. The CDR3 is made up of 16 amino acids. Filled out from reference TRBV9 and TRBJ2-5, the complete variable domain reads DSGVTQTPKHLITATGQRVTLRCSPRSGDLSVYWYQQSLDQGLQFLIQYYNGEERAKGNILERFSAQQFPDLHSELNLSSLELGDSALYFCASSPAPTGGLKTQYFGPGTRLLVL.

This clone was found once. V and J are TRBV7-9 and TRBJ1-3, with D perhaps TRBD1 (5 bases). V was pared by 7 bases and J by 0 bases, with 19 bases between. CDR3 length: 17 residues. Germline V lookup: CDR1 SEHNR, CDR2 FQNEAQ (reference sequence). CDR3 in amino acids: CASTETLATDSGNTIYF. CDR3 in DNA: TGTGCCAGCACCGAAACCCTCGCGACAGACTCTGGAAACACCATATATTTT.

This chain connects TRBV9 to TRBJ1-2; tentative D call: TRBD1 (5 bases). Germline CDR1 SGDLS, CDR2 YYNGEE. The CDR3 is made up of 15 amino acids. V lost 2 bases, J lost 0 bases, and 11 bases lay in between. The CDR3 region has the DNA TGTGCCAGCAGCGTCGGGACGTCCCCTAACTATGGCTACACCTTC. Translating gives CASSVGTSPNYGYTF.

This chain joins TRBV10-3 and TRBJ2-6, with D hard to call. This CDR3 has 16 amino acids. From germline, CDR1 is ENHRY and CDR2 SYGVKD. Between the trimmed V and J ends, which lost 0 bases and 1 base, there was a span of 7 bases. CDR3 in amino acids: CAISESISSGANVLTF. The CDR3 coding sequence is TGTGCCATCAGTGAGTCGATAAGTTCTGGGGCCAACGTCCTGACTTTC.

Here the CDR3 DNA reads TGCGCCAGCAGCTTGATGGGACAGGGGCCGCAGTATTTT. This gives the protein CASSLMGQGPQYF. V is TRBV5-1 and J is TRBJ2-3; 10 bases agree with TRBD1. V lost 1 base, J lost 10 bases, and 3 bases stayed unmatched. Germline V gene lookup returns CDR1 SGHRS and CDR2 YFSETQ. CDR3 length: 13 residues.

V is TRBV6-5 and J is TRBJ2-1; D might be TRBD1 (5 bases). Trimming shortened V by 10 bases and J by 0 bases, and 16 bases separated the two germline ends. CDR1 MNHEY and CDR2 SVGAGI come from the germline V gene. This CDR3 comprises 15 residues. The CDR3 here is CATARRVGSYNEQFF. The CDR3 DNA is TGTGCCACCGCCCGCAGGGTTGGCTCCTACAATGAGCAGTTCTTC.

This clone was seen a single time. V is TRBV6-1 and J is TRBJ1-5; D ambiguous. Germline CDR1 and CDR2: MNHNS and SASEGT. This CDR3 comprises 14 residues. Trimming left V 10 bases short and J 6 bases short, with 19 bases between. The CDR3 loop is CATDLGGLGQPQHF. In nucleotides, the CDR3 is TGTGCCACCGACTTGGGAGGCTTAGGTCAGCCCCAGCATTTT.

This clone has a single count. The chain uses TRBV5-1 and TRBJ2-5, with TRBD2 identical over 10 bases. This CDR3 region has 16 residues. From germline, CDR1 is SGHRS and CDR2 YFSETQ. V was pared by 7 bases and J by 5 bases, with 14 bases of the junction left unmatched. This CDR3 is CASGPGLAGEGETQYF. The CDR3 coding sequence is TGCGCCAGCGGCCCGGGGCTAGCGGGAGAGGGGGAGACCCAGTACTTC.

The CDR3 nucleotides read TGTGCCAGCAGTTCCGGACACGCTCTCTATGGCTACACCTTC. This encodes CASSSGHALYGYTF. J is TRBJ1-2 and V is TRBV28; tentative D call: TRBD1 (5 bases). The CDR3 totals 14 residues. The V end was cut by 4 bases, the J end by 4 bases, with 13 bases between. CDR1 MDHEN and CDR2 SYDVKM come from the germline V gene.